The rows below give T cell receptor beta chains drawn from one sample of a study of cytomegalovirus exposure and HLA in healthy donors. Using immunoSEQ multiplex PCR, the repertoire was profiled, and TCRdb retains in-frame clones only, with some absent. Seen here are approximately 180,000 clones, roughly 80% observed once, and the top ten hold approximately 6.8%. The sequenced sample was PBMCs. The source is a young man in good health and CMV-seropositive. Both conserved end residues are part of each CDR3. Fields, in order: clone size, CDR3 length, J gene, D gene, V gene, CDR3 protein, CDR3 DNA. D genes are given only for firm matches. Rows give clone size only sometimes, using once, few, many, or a class for an expanded clone.

size: -; length: 14; J: TRBJ2-7; D: TRBD1; V: TRBV7-2; CDR3: CASSPDRDGYEQYF; DNA: TGTGCCAGCAGCCCAGACAGGGACGGCTACGAGCAGTACTTC
size: -; length: 17; J: TRBJ2-2; D: TRBD1; V: TRBV2; CDR3: CASRMGTELPYTGELFF; DNA: TGTGCCAGCAGGATGGGGACAGAGCTTCCATACACCGGGGAGCTGTTTTTT
size: -; length: 17; J: TRBJ2-2; D: -; V: TRBV2; CDR3: CASSPFRGSKNTGELFF; DNA: TGTGCCAGCAGTCCCTTTCGGGGGAGTAAGAACACCGGGGAGCTGTTTTTT
size: -; length: 17; J: TRBJ1-1; D: TRBD1; V: TRBV9; CDR3: CASSVAPQGAVGTEAFF; DNA: TGTGCCAGCAGCGTAGCTCCCCAGGGGGCGGTGGGCACTGAAGCTTTCTTT
size: -; length: 8; J: TRBJ2-7; D: -; V: TRBV2; CDR3: CAIRKQYF; DNA: TGTGCGATTAGAAAGCAGTACTTC
size: -; length: 17; J: TRBJ2-1; D: -; V: TRBV7-9; CDR3: CSSSLGTGLEGYNEQFF; DNA: TGTTCCAGCAGCTTAGGTACAGGGCTGGAAGGGTACAATGAGCAGTTCTTC
size: -; length: 13; J: TRBJ2-5; D: -; V: TRBV5-6; CDR3: CASSLMLGETQYF; DNA: TGTGCCAGCAGCTTGATGTTGGGCGAGACCCAGTACTTC
size: -; length: 15; J: TRBJ2-4; D: -; V: TRBV19; CDR3: CASSSGGTVINIQYF; DNA: TGTGCCAGTAGTTCGGGGGGGACAGTGATAAACATTCAGTACTTC
size: -; length: 16; J: TRBJ1-2; D: TRBD1; V: TRBV7-9; CDR3: CASSLGTGGGLGGYTF; DNA: TGTGCCAGCAGCTTAGGGACAGGGGGCGGTTTAGGCGGCTACACCTTC
size: once; length: 17; J: TRBJ2-7; D: TRBD1; V: TRBV5-1; CDR3: CASSFGQGYWGRYEQYF; DNA: TGCGCCAGCAGCTTCGGACAGGGGTATTGGGGACGATACGAGCAGTACTTC
size: -; length: 15; J: TRBJ1-2; D: -; V: TRBV19; CDR3: CASTRLLSSGYGYTF; DNA: TGTGCCAGCACCCGGCTTCTGTCCTCGGGCTATGGCTACACCTTC
size: -; length: 13; J: TRBJ2-5; D: TRBD2; V: TRBV6-5; CDR3: CASSLAGAGEQYF; DNA: TGTGCCAGCAGTCTAGCGGGGGCCGGGGAGCAGTACTTC